The 26 T cell receptor beta chains given below trace back to one sample, sequenced in a study of T cell repertoires in cytomegalovirus infection. Their antigens remain unidentified. From the reads, TCRdb called clonotypes with MiXCR, one entry per CDR3 protein. This sample has about 920,000 distinct CDR3 sequences, with roughly 30% found just once. Sequences were derived from cultured CD8+ T cells from PBMCs, sampled from culture after CMV antigen stimulation. Receptors were obtained from a human donor in good health (CMV status not recorded). Some clones in this sample may be carry-over from other donors' samples.

This clonotype was recorded a few times. The V call is TRBV29-1, the J call TRBJ1-4, with TRBD1 as a possible D gene (6 bases). This CDR3 has 14 amino acids. Per the germline V gene, CDR1 is SQVTM and CDR2 is ANQGSEA. Trimming pared 5 bases from V and 10 bases from J, leaving 20 bases between. As DNA, the CDR3 is TGCAGCGTTCTGGGACAAGGCGCCTCGGGAAAACTGTTTTTT. This codes for CSVLGQGASGKLFF.

The DNA of the CDR3 is TGCGCCAGCAGCGGAAAGGCAGGGGCCAGCACAGATACGCAGTATTTT. This gives the protein CASSGKAGASTDTQYF. V is TRBV4-1 and J is TRBJ2-3, with a possible D match to TRBD1 (6 bases). CDR3 size: 16 residues. Germline assignment: CDR1 MGHRA and CDR2 YSYEKL. With 5 bases removed from V and 0 bases from J, the gap between germline ends came to 15 bases.

This clonotype showed up just a few times. The chain uses TRBV19 and TRBJ1-6, with D uncertain. The germline V gene encodes CDR1 LNHDA and CDR2 SQIVND (reference sequence). Trimming removed 2 bases from V and 8 bases from J, with 10 bases in between. The CDR3 extends over 14 amino acids. CDR3 protein: CASSIYSSYSPLHF. The CDR3 DNA follows: TGTGCCAGTAGTATATACAGTTCGTATTCACCCCTCCACTTT.

The gene calls are TRBV28 and TRBJ2-5; the D is unclear. Between the trimmed V and J ends, which lost 1 base and 2 bases, there was a span of 11 bases. This CDR3 region has 15 residues. Germline CDR1 and CDR2: MDHEN and SYDVKM. The DNA of the CDR3 is TGTGCCAGCAGTTTATCAGGCGTAGTACAAGAGACCCAGTACTTC. Translating it yields CASSLSGVVQETQYF.

The CDR3 coding sequence is TGTGCCAGCAGCTTGGCCGGAGATAAGCAGTTCTTC. Translated, it gives CASSLAGDKQFF. The chain carries TRBV5-4 and TRBJ2-1; D is uncertain. The CDR3 loop spans 12 amino acids. Germline CDR1 SGHNT, CDR2 YYREEE (reference sequence). V lost 0 bases and J 11 bases, leaving 9 bases between the germline ends. The complete variable domain, with remaining parts taken from reference TRBV5-4 and TRBJ2-1, reads ETGVTQSPTHLIKTRGQQVTLRCSSQSGHNTVSWYQQALGQGPQFIFQYYREEENGRGNFPPRFSGLQFPNYSSELNVNALELDDSALYLCASSLAGDKQFFGPGTRLTVL.

This chain joins TRBV7-2 and TRBJ2-5; TRBD1 is a possible D gene (5 bases). This CDR3 has 14 amino acids. Germline V gene lookup returns CDR1 SGHTA and CDR2 FQGNSA. V lost 2 bases, J lost 5 bases, and 12 bases lay in between. The CDR3 protein is CASSLRAGWETQYF. CDR3 nucleotide sequence: TGTGCCAGCAGCTTAAGGGCAGGGTGGGAGACCCAGTACTTC.

This clonotype was seen a handful of times. This chain joins TRBV12-3 or TRBV12-4 and TRBJ1-2; no definite D call. The V end was cut by 7 bases, the J end by 0 bases, with 12 bases between. The CDR3 contains 14 residues. The CDR3 reads CASNYGSSNYGYTF. CDR3 bases: TGTGCCAGCAACTATGGCAGTTCTAACTATGGCTACACCTTC.

The J gene is TRBJ1-1, the V gene TRBV6-5; D might be TRBD1 (6 bases). The CDR3 is made up of 16 amino acids. The germline V gene encodes CDR1 MNHEY and CDR2 SVGAGI. Trimming cost V 4 bases and J 2 bases, with 17 bases left between them. The CDR3 protein is CASSFTVQGANTEAFF. CDR3 sequence (DNA): TGTGCCAGCAGTTTTACAGTACAGGGTGCCAACACTGAAGCTTTCTTT.

The J gene is TRBJ1-1, the V gene TRBV7-3, with D hard to call. The V end lost 5 bases, the J end lost 10 bases, and 8 bases lay between the germline ends. The CDR3 is made up of 10 amino acids. Germline V lookup: CDR1 SGHTA, CDR2 FQGTGA. The CDR3 DNA reads as TGTGCCAGCAGCCCGGGAGGAGCTTTCTTT. Translation gives CASSPGGAFF.

V gene TRBV6-6 combines with J gene TRBJ2-2, with 7 positions matching TRBD2. V dropped 0 bases and J dropped 4; count of bases not matched to a gene: 8. CDR1 is MNHNY, CDR2 SVGAGI, per germline (reference sequence). The CDR3 extends over 17 amino acids. CDR3 bases: TGTGCCAGCAGTTACTCGATCAGCGGGGTGGGCACCGGGGAGCTGTTTTTT. The encoded protein is CASSYSISGVGTGELFF.

The chain recombines TRBV6-6 with TRBJ2-4; maybe TRBD2 (6 bases). The CDR3 contains 16 residues. CDR1 is MNHNY and CDR2 is SVGAGI in the germline V gene (reference sequence). V was clipped by 0 bases and J by 8 bases, with 17 bases between them. The CDR3 region is CASSYSLGGVSDIQYF. CDR3 coding DNA: TGTGCCAGCAGTTACTCGTTGGGGGGTGTTAGCGACATTCAGTACTTC.

This clonotype was recorded at least ten times. The J gene is TRBJ1-4, the V gene TRBV7-9; D is unclear. V lost 4 bases to trimming and J lost 13 bases, with 13 bases between them. Germline-derived CDR1 and CDR2 are SEHNR and FQNEAQ (reference sequence). This CDR3 region has 12 residues. CDR3 sequence reads: CASSSDRRLLFF. As DNA, the CDR3 is TGTGCCAGCAGCTCGGATAGAAGGTTACTGTTTTTT. The full variable domain, with the rest looked up from reference TRBV7-9 and TRBJ1-4, is DTGVSQNPRHKITKRGQNVTFRCDPISEHNRLYWYRQTLGQGPEFLTYFQNEAQLEKSRLLSDRFSAERPKGSFSTLEIQRTEQGDSAMYLCASSSDRRLLFFGSGTQLSVL.

This clonotype was observed a few times. V and J are TRBV7-9 and TRBJ1-2; 7 nucleotides line up with TRBD1. This CDR3 spans 17 amino acids. V shed 4 bases, J shed 4 bases, and the junction held 15 bases outside the gene matches. Germline loops: CDR1 SEHNR, CDR2 FQNEAQ (reference sequence). The CDR3 sequence is CASSSAGGTSLIYGYTF. CDR3 DNA: TGTGCCAGCAGCTCGGCAGGGGGGACATCCCTTATCTATGGCTACACCTTC.

This CDR3 reads CASSTGQGRNEKLFF. The DNA for the CDR3 is TGTGCCAGCAGCACCGGACAGGGGAGGAATGAAAAACTGTTTTTT. The V call is TRBV7-9, the J call TRBJ1-4, with 9 bases fitting TRBD1. Losses at the gene ends were 5 bases for V and 5 bases for J; bases not matched to a gene: 6. CDR3 size: 15 residues. Per germline, CDR1 SEHNR and CDR2 FQNEAQ (reference sequence).

In its sample, this clonotype was seen a few times. The chain has TRBV12-3 or TRBV12-4 and TRBJ2-2, with 11 bases fitting TRBD1. V lost 10 bases and J lost 4; bases outside the gene matches: 11. The CDR3 runs to 16 residues. CDR3 bases: TGTGCCACCATGGACAGGGGGCGGTTGGGCACCGGGGAGCTGTTTTTT. This sequence encodes CATMDRGRLGTGELFF.

The chain recombines TRBV6-1 with TRBJ1-1, with 8 bases identical to TRBD1. Germline CDR1 and CDR2: MNHNS and SASEGT. The length of the CDR3 is 16 residues. V gave up 7 bases and J gave up 3 bases; unmatched junction bases: 13. CDR3 amino acids: CASKGQDALLDTEAFF. CDR3 in DNA: TGTGCCAGCAAGGGACAGGACGCTTTGTTGGACACTGAAGCTTTCTTT.

The chain has TRBV12-3 or TRBV12-4 and TRBJ2-7; 8 nucleotides match TRBD1. V dropped 6 bases and J dropped 6; count of bases not matched to a gene: 10. This CDR3 region has 14 residues. DNA for the CDR3: TGTGCCAGCAGCCGTCCCGGGACAGGTTTCGAGCAGTACTTC. Translating it yields CASSRPGTGFEQYF.

J is TRBJ1-2 and V is TRBV4-3; no reliable D call. The germline CDR1 and CDR2 sequences are LGHNA and YSLEER. This CDR3 is 18 amino acids long. V was shortened by 6 bases and J by 8 bases, with 31 bases between the two germline ends. CDR3 sequence reads: CASSPKFSLGRPGKGYTF. The CDR3 nucleotides read TGCGCCAGCAGTCCCAAGTTCTCATTAGGGCGGCCGGGGAAGGGCTACACCTTC.

The chain recombines TRBV12-3 or TRBV12-4 with TRBJ1-2; tentatively, D is TRBD1 (6 bases). This CDR3 has 17 residues. Deletions cut 2 bases from V and 6 bases from J, with 22 bases between. CDR3 sequence reads: CASSLRGTLTELNGYTF. CDR3 nucleotide sequence: TGTGCCAGCAGTTTAAGGGGGACATTGACTGAACTTAATGGCTACACCTTC.

The rearrangement links TRBV6-6 to TRBJ2-5; 7 bases are a match to TRBD1. The length of the CDR3 is 17 residues. The trim removed 2 bases at V and 1 base at J, leaving 10 bases unmatched. Germline V gene sequence: CDR1 MNHNY, CDR2 SVGAGI (reference sequence). The CDR3: CASSYDLETGIQETQYF. The CDR3 DNA sequence: TGTGCCAGCAGTTACGATCTGGAGACAGGGATCCAAGAGACCCAGTACTTC.

This clonotype showed up just a few times. The V and J genes are TRBV9 and TRBJ1-1; D remains unclear. Germline V gene data show CDR1 as SGDLS and CDR2 as YYNGEE. This CDR3 region has 13 residues. V was trimmed by 0 bases and J by 6 bases, leaving 9 bases between them. The CDR3 nucleotides are TGTGCCAGCAGCGTAGGGTCAACTTCTGAAGCTTTCTTT. Amino acids: CASSVGSTSEAFF.

There are many counts of this clonotype. The V gene is TRBV7-2, the J gene TRBJ2-3; unclear D gene. The CDR3 is made up of 15 amino acids. CDR1 and CDR2 from the germline V gene are SGHTA and FQGNSA. Deletions cut 1 base from V and 2 bases from J, with 10 bases between. The CDR3, as DNA: TGTGCCAGCAGCTTAGGGGCTCCGCCCACAGATACGCAGTATTTT. Its protein product is CASSLGAPPTDTQYF.

The chain combines TRBV24-1 with TRBJ2-3; TRBD2 aligns across 10 bases. The CDR3 spans 18 residues. The J segment lost 0 bases and the V segment lost 3 bases, leaving 8 bases of the junction unmatched. Per the germline V gene, CDR1 is KGHDR and CDR2 is SFDVKD. This chain's CDR3 is CATSDSLAGDPSTDTQYF. CDR3 coding DNA: TGTGCCACCAGTGATAGCCTAGCGGGGGACCCTAGCACAGATACGCAGTATTTT.

Only a few counts were recorded for this clonotype. One junction end disagrees with the germline gene, perhaps due to a read error. The chain recombines TRBV4-1 with TRBJ2-2, with a tentative D call TRBD2 (5 bases). CDR1 and CDR2 (germline): MGHRA, YSYEKL. The CDR3 covers 15 residues. The CDR3 coding sequence is TGTGCCAGCAGCCAAGGACTGATGATGGCCGGGGAGCTGTTTTTT. Amino acids: CASSQGLMMAGELFF.

The chain links TRBV4-1 to TRBJ2-2; 14 bases are shared with TRBD2. The J segment lost 3 bases and the V segment lost 3 bases, leaving 12 bases of the junction unmatched. CDR3 length equals 20 residues. Germline CDR1 reads MGHRA; CDR2 reads YSYEKL. CDR3 sequence: CASSQGPQGLAGVYTGELFF. The DNA of the CDR3 is TGCGCCAGCAGCCAGGGGCCCCAGGGACTAGCGGGGGTTTACACCGGGGAGCTGTTTTTT.

This clonotype was seen more than once but under ten times. The J gene is TRBJ1-2, the V gene TRBV10-3; D might be TRBD1 (6 bases). Germline assignment: CDR1 ENHRY and CDR2 SYGVKD. The CDR3 consists of 14 residues. Between the trimmed V and J ends, which lost 4 bases and 0 bases, there was a span of 9 bases. CDR3 in amino acids: CAISGTVTNYGYTF. In DNA form, the CDR3 reads TGTGCCATCAGTGGGACAGTAACTAACTATGGCTACACCTTC.